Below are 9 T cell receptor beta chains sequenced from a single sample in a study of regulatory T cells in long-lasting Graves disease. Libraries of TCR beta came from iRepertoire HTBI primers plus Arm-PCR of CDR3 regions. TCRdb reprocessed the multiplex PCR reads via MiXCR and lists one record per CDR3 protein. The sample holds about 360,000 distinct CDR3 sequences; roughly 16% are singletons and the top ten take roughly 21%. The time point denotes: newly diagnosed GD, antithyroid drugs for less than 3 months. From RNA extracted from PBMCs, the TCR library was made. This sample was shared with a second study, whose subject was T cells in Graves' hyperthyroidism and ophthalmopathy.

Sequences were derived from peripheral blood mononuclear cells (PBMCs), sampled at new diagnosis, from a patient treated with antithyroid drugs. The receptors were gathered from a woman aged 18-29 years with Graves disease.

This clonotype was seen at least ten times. The CDR3 DNA follows: TGCAGTGCTAGAGGGGAGATTAGTCCCTACGAGCAGTACTTC. Protein: CSARGEISPYEQYF. The chain has TRBV20-1 and TRBJ2-7; D possibly corresponds to TRBD2 (5 bases). V lost 1 base, J lost 2 bases, and 12 bases lay in between. Germline CDR1 is DFQATT and CDR2 is SNEGSKA (reference sequence). This CDR3 has 14 residues.

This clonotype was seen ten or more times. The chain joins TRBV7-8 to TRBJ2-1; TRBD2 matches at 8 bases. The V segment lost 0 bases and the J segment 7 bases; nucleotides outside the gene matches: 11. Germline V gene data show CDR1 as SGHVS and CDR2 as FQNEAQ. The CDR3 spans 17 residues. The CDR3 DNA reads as TGTGCCAGCAGCTTAGCGAGTAGCGGGAACTCGCGAAATGAGCAGTTCTTC. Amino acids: CASSLASSGNSRNEQFF.

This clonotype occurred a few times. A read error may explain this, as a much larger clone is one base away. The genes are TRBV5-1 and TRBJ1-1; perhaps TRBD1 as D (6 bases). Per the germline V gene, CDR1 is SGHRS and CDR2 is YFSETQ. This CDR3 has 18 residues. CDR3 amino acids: CASSLGYRAQRSNTAAFF. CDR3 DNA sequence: TGCGCCAGCAGCTTGGGTTACAGGGCCCAGCGATCGAACACTGCAGCTTTCTTT.

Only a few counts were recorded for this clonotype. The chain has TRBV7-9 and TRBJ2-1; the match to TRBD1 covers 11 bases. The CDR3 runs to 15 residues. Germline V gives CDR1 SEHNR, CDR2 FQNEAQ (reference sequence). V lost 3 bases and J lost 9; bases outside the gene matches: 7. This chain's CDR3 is CASSFGTGGSLEQFF. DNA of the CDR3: TGTGCCAGCAGCTTCGGGACAGGGGGTTCCCTTGAGCAGTTCTTC.

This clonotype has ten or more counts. CDR3 nucleotides: TGTGCCAGCAGGGAACAGGGGGCAGGAACTGAAGCTTTCTTT. As protein: CASREQGAGTEAFF. The V and J genes are TRBV2 and TRBJ1-1, with TRBD1 matching over 9 bases. The CDR3 extends over 14 amino acids. With V trimmed by 6 bases and J by 5 bases, 7 bases remained unmatched. CDR1 is SNHLY, CDR2 FYNNEI, per germline.

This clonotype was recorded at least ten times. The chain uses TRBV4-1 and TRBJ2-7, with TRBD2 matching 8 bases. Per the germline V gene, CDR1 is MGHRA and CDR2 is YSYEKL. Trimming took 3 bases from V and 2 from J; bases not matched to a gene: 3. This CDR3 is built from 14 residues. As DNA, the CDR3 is TGCGCCAGCAGCCAGACTAGCGTGACCTACGAGCAGTACTTC. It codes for CASSQTSVTYEQYF.

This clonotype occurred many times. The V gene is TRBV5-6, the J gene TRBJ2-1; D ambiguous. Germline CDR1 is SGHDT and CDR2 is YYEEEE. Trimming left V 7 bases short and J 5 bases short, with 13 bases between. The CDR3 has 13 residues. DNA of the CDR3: TGTGCCAGCGAGTTTCTGTCTAACAATGAGCAGTTCTTC. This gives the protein CASEFLSNNEQFF.

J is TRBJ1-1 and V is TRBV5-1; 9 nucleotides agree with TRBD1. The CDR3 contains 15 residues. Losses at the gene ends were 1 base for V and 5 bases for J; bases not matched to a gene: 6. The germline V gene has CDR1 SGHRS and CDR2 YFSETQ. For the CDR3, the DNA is TGCGCCAGCAGCTTGCAGGGACAGGGTGGGACTGAAGCTTTCTTT. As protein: CASSLQGQGGTEAFF.

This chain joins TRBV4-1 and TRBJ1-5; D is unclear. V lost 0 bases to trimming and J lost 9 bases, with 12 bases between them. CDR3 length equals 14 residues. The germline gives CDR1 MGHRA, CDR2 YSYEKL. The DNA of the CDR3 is TGCGCCAGCAGCCAAGAGGCAGGAGCATGGCCCCAGCATTTT. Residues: CASSQEAGAWPQHF.